One and the same sample provided the 18 T cell receptor beta chains below, sequenced in a study of blood T cell repertoires in COVID-19. Repertoires were generated with immunoSEQ multiplex PCR, while TCRdb's copy carries only in-frame clones and drops some. The data hold about 90,000 clones, with 81% observed a single time. Source material: peripheral blood. The receptor set was obtained from a human donor in a cohort sampled during active COVID-19.

Only one count was recorded for this clone. V and J are TRBV5-1 and TRBJ2-5; perhaps TRBD2 as D (6 bases). The CDR3 spans 13 residues. V was pared by 2 bases and J by 3 bases, with 8 bases between. Germline-derived CDR1 and CDR2 are SGHRS and YFSETQ. CDR3 nucleotides: TGCGCCAGCAGCTTTTCGGGGGAAGAGACCCAGTACTTC. Its protein is CASSFSGEETQYF.

V is TRBV5-1 and J is TRBJ2-1; 8 bases line up with TRBD2. Unmatched junction bases numbered 9, after V lost 4 bases and J lost 6 bases. CDR1 is SGHRS, CDR2 YFSETQ, per germline. This CDR3 comprises 15 residues. CDR3 coding DNA: TGCGCCAGCAGCATCTCCGGGACTAGTTTCAATGAGCAGTTCTTC. Its translation is CASSISGTSFNEQFF. Using reference TRBV5-1 and TRBJ2-1 for the parts outside the CDR3, the full variable domain is KAGVTQTPRYLIKTRGQQVTLSCSPISGHRSVSWYQQTPGQGLQFLFEYFSETQRNKGNFPGRFSGRQFSNSRSEMNVSTLELGDSALYLCASSISGTSFNEQFFGPGTRLTVL.

This clone appeared a single time. This chain uses TRBV29-1 with TRBJ2-7; possibly TRBD2 for D (5 bases). Germline loops: CDR1 SQVTM, CDR2 ANQGSEA. V dropped 3 bases and J dropped 3 bases, with 6 bases sitting between them. This CDR3 has 11 amino acids. The CDR3 region is CSVERDYEQYF. CDR3 DNA: TGCAGCGTTGAGAGGGACTACGAGCAGTACTTC.

The V and J genes are TRBV11-2 and TRBJ2-1, with D possibly being TRBD2 (6 bases). Trimming pared 7 bases from V and 7 bases from J, leaving 11 bases between. The CDR3 contains 12 residues. Per germline, CDR1 SGHAT and CDR2 FQNNGV. The CDR3 is CASKGRGNEQFF. The CDR3, as DNA: TGTGCCAGCAAGGGGCGGGGTAATGAGCAGTTCTTC.

The rearrangement uses TRBV7-2 and TRBJ1-1; TRBD1 aligns across 9 bases. The length of the CDR3 is 13 residues. Per germline, CDR1 SGHTA and CDR2 FQGNSA. Unmatched junction bases numbered 7, after V lost 9 bases and J lost 5 bases. The CDR3 loop reads CASTGGVGTEAFF. The CDR3 DNA is TGTGCCAGTACAGGGGGCGTGGGAACTGAAGCTTTCTTT.

The chain carries TRBV7-2 and TRBJ2-5; TRBD1 agrees at 8 bases. CDR3 length equals 15 residues. Germline V lookup: CDR1 SGHTA, CDR2 FQGNSA. J lost 5 bases, V lost 5 bases, and 10 bases had no gene match. As DNA, the CDR3 is TGTGCCAGCAGCGCCGACAGGGGACGGGGGGAGACCCAGTACTTC. As protein: CASSADRGRGETQYF. The full variable domain, completed using reference TRBV7-2 and TRBJ2-5, is GAGVSQSPSNKVTEKGKDVELRCDPISGHTALYWYRQSLGQGLEFLIYFQGNSAPDKSGLPSDRFSAERTGGSVSTLTIQRTQQEDSAVYLCASSADRGRGETQYFGPGTRLLVL.

V usage is TRBV4-1 and J usage is TRBJ1-1; D unresolved. There are 14 residues in the CDR3. V dropped 3 bases and J dropped 1 base, with 9 bases sitting between them. In germline, CDR1 is MGHRA, CDR2 YSYEKL. The CDR3 region has the DNA TGCGCCAGCAGCCAGCCGCTAAAGAACACTGAAGCTTTCTTT. It specifies CASSQPLKNTEAFF.

This clone was picked up one time. The J gene is TRBJ1-5, the V gene TRBV5-5; maybe TRBD1 (5 bases). Deletions cut 0 bases from V and 3 bases from J, with 13 bases between. The germline CDR1 and CDR2 sequences are SGHKS and YYEKEE (reference sequence). This CDR3 has 16 amino acids. The CDR3 loop is CASSLGSGTDNQPQHF. CDR3 sequence (DNA): TGTGCCAGCAGCTTGGGGTCCGGGACTGACAATCAGCCCCAGCATTTT.

This clone was found once. The chain recombines TRBV6-5 with TRBJ1-1; 9 nucleotides match TRBD1. There are 14 residues in the CDR3. The germline gives CDR1 MNHEY, CDR2 SVGAGI. J gave up 4 bases and V 6 bases, and 6 bases lay outside the gene matches. CDR3 residues: CASSPGTGPTEAFF. In DNA, the CDR3 is TGTGCCAGCAGCCCCGGGACAGGGCCCACTGAAGCTTTCTTT.

CDR3 residues: CASSEPWQKAFF. In nucleotides, the CDR3 is TGTGCCAGCAGTGAACCGTGGCAGAAAGCTTTCTTT. The chain combines TRBV6-1 with TRBJ1-1; D is undetermined. Trimming cost V 2 bases and J 9 bases, with 10 bases left between them. The CDR3 spans 12 residues. Germline V gene lookup returns CDR1 MNHNS and CDR2 SASEGT.

The rearrangement uses TRBV7-2 and TRBJ2-1; 12 nucleotides match TRBD2. J gave up 9 bases and V 1 base, and 10 bases lay outside the gene matches. Looked up from germline, CDR1 is SGHTA and CDR2 is FQGNSA. The CDR3 runs to 17 residues. The CDR3 bases are TGTGCCAGCAGCTTAGGGAAAACTAGCGGGGGGAAGGGTGAGCAGTTCTTC. Protein sequence: CASSLGKTSGGKGEQFF.

The rearrangement uses TRBV28 and TRBJ2-1; TRBD2 matches 9 bases. The CDR3 sequence is 17 residues long. V was pared by 2 bases and J by 8 bases, with 13 bases of the junction left unmatched. The germline gives CDR1 MDHEN, CDR2 SYDVKM. This CDR3 is CASSLGGGGGAVYEQFF. As DNA, the CDR3 is TGTGCCAGCAGTTTAGGTGGCGGCGGGGGGGCCGTCTATGAGCAGTTCTTC.

J is TRBJ2-5 and V is TRBV16; tentatively, D is TRBD2 (5 bases). The V end lost 7 bases, the J end lost 0 bases, and 12 bases lay between the germline ends. The CDR3 has 14 residues. Germline V gene lookup returns CDR1 KGHSY and CDR2 FQNENV. The DNA of the CDR3 is TGTGCCAGCATGGTGAGGGCGAACCAAGAGACCCAGTACTTC. Its protein is CASMVRANQETQYF.

This rearrangement joins TRBV7-9 to TRBJ1-1, with D perhaps TRBD1 (5 bases). The CDR3 has 14 residues. Germline-derived CDR1 and CDR2 are SEHNR and FQNEAQ (reference sequence). The V gene lost 3 bases and the J gene lost 4 bases, with 12 bases spanning the gap. The CDR3 spells CASSFQGRATEAFF. The CDR3 region has the DNA TGTGCCAGCAGCTTTCAGGGAAGGGCCACTGAAGCTTTCTTT.

V is TRBV24-1 and J is TRBJ2-2, with D uncertain. Germline values: CDR1 KGHDR, CDR2 SFDVKD. The CDR3 totals 16 residues. Deletions cut 0 bases from V and 0 bases from J, with 7 bases between. The CDR3 DNA is TGTGCCACCAGTGATTTGAGCCCTTCGAACACCGGGGAGCTGTTTTTT. Its translation: CATSDLSPSNTGELFF.

The chain recombines TRBV7-2 with TRBJ1-5; D unresolved. The CDR3 runs 14 residues. Trimming stripped 5 bases from V and 1 base from J, with 9 bases between. Per germline, CDR1 SGHTA and CDR2 FQGNSA. CDR3: CASSPSGSNQPQHF. In DNA, the CDR3 is TGTGCCAGCAGCCCGTCGGGGAGCAATCAGCCCCAGCATTTT.

The chain combines TRBV28 with TRBJ2-7, with D possibly TRBD2 on 6 matching bases. V was shortened by 7 bases and J by 0 bases, with 13 bases between the two germline ends. This CDR3 has 14 amino acids. CDR1 is MDHEN, CDR2 SYDVKM, per germline. CDR3 amino acids: CASNSGVISYEQYF. CDR3 DNA sequence: TGTGCCAGCAACTCGGGGGTCATCTCCTACGAGCAGTACTTC.

Here the CDR3 DNA reads TGTGCCATCAGTAGGGACAGTAATTCACCCCTCCACTTT. Its protein product is CAISRDSNSPLHF. The chain joins TRBV10-3 to TRBJ1-6; 7 bases fit TRBD1. This CDR3 contains 13 residues. CDR1 ENHRY and CDR2 SYGVKD come from the germline V gene. With 5 bases clipped from V and 6 bases from J, the junction kept 1 base outside the gene matches.